This T cell receptor beta chain is drawn from a study of T-cell reconstitution after alpha-beta-depleted transplantation in children. The TCRbeta library was prepared with unique molecular identifiers. Using its own MiXCR run on the PCR reads, TCRdb lists one record per CDR3 protein. The repertoire consists of about 400,000 distinct CDR3 sequences, with roughly 20% occurring once and the leading ten covering less than 4.5%. CDR3 length equals 16 residues. Trimming left V 4 bases short and J 8 bases short, with 21 bases between. Germline V lookup: CDR1 SNHLY, CDR2 FYNNEI. The rearrangement joins TRBV2 to TRBJ2-1; possibly TRBD2 for D (6 bases). Sequencing used PBMCs from the stem cell graft donor, obtained from the stem cell graft. This TCR derives from a human donor who donated a stem cell graft to a child with acute myeloid leukemia. The DNA of the CDR3 is TGTGCCAGCAGTGTTAGTTTCGAGACTTCTAGCGATGAGCAGTTCTTC. Protein sequence: CASSVSFETSSDEQFF.